Reported below is one T cell receptor beta chain. The antigen remains unidentified. In the authors' methods: The authors rarely found patient CD8+ clones larger than 1% matching published virus-specific TCRB sequences. Using immunoSEQ multiplex PCR, the repertoire was profiled, and TCRdb retains in-frame clones only, with some absent. Clone size and V and J calls were adopted from that table, with D and trimming inferred from the DNA. The sample shows 15,000 to 20,000 clones, 60% to 80% of them seen only once. The sample originates from a study of somatic mutations in cytotoxic T cells in rheumatoid arthritis. The overall study: Certain V beta antibody-stained T-cell populations, V beta1+ cells sequenced for TCRB among them, were flow-sorted to nearly 100% purity.

Trimming stripped 0 bases from V and 3 bases from J, with 6 bases between. Germline lookup yields CDR1 SGHTA and CDR2 FQGTGA. The CDR3 is 13 residues long. General observations from the study: Nothing was done to adjust for multiple comparisons when TRBV07 showed up slightly less in rheumatoid arthritis patients. Patients with rheumatoid arthritis did not differ significantly from age-matched healthy controls in CD8+ T-cell clonality.

The gene calls are TRBV7-3 and TRBJ2-7; D not certain. The sequencing sample was made of CD8+ T cells sorted from blood. The TCR originated in an adult with rheumatoid arthritis. In nucleotides, the CDR3 is TGTGCCAGCAGCTTAACTGCTTACTACGAGCAGTACTTC. This codes for CASSLTAYYEQYF.